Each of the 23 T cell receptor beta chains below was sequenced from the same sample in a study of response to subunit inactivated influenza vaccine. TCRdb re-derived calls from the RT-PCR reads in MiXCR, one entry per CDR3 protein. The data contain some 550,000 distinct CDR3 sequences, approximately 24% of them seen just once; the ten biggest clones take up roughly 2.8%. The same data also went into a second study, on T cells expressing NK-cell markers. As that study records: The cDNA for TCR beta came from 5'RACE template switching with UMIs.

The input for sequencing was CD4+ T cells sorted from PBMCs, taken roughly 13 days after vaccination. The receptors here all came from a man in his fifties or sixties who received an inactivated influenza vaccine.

Here the CDR3 reads CASAQRRGYYEQYF. The CDR3 region has the DNA TGTGCCAGCGCCCAAAGACGGGGTTACTACGAGCAGTACTTC. The chain combines TRBV6-2 or TRBV6-3 with TRBJ2-7, with D tentatively TRBD2 (5 bases). Trimming cost V 8 bases and J 3 bases, with 17 bases left between them. Germline CDR1 MNHEY, CDR2 SVGEGT. The CDR3 spans 14 residues.

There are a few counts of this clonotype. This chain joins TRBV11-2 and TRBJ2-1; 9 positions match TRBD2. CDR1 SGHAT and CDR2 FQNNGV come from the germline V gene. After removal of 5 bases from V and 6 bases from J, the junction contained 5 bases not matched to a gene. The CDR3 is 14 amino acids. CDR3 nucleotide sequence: TGTGCCAGCAGCCTAGCGGGGAAGCTCAATGAGCAGTTCTTC. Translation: CASSLAGKLNEQFF.

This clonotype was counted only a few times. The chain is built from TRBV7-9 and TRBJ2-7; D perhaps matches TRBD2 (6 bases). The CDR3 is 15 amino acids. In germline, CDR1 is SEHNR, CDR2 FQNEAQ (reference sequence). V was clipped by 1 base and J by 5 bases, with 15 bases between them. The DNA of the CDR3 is TGTGCCAGCAGCTTAGGGGCTAGCGTAAGCGACGAGCAGTACTTC. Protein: CASSLGASVSDEQYF. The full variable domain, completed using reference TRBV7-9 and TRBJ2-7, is DTGVSQNPRHKITKRGQNVTFRCDPISEHNRLYWYRQTLGQGPEFLTYFQNEAQLEKSRLLSDRFSAERPKGSFSTLEIQRTEQGDSAMYLCASSLGASVSDEQYFGPGTRLTVT.

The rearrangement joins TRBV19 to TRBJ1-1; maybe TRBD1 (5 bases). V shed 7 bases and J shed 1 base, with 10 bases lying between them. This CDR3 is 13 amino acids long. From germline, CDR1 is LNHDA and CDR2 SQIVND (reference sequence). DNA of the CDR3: TGTGCCAGTAAACAGGAGCCGAACACTGAAGCTTTCTTT. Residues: CASKQEPNTEAFF. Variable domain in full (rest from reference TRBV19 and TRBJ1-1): DGGITQSPKYLFRKEGQNVTLSCEQNLNHDAMYWYRQDPGQGLRLIYYSQIVNDFQKGDIAEGYSVSREKKESFPLTVTSAQKNPTAFYLCASKQEPNTEAFFGQGTRLTVV.

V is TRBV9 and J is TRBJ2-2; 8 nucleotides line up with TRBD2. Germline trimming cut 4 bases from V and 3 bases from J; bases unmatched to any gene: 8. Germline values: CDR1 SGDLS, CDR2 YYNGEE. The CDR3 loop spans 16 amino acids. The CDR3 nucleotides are TGTGCCAGCAGCATCACCGGGACTAGTGACACCGGGGAGCTGTTTTTT. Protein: CASSITGTSDTGELFF. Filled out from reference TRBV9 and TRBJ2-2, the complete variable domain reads DSGVTQTPKHLITATGQRVTLRCSPRSGDLSVYWYQQSLDQGLQFLIQYYNGEERAKGNILERFSAQQFPDLHSELNLSSLELGDSALYFCASSITGTSDTGELFFGEGSRLTVL.

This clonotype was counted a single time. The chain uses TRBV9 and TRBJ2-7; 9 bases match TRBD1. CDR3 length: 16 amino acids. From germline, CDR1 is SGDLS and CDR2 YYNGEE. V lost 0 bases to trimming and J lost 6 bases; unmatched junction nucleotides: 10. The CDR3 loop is CASSVESRTGDGEQYF. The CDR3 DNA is TGTGCCAGCAGCGTAGAATCGCGGACAGGGGACGGCGAGCAGTACTTC.

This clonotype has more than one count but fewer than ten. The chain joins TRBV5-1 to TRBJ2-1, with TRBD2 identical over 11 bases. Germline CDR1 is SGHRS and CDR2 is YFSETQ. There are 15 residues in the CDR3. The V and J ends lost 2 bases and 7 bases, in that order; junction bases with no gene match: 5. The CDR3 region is CASSLLTSGNNEQFF. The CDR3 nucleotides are TGCGCCAGCAGCTTACTGACTAGCGGGAATAATGAGCAGTTCTTC.

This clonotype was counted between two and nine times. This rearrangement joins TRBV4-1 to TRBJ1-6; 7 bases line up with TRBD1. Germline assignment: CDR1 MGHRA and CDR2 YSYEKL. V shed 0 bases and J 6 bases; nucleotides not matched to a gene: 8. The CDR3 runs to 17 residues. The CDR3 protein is CASSQDPGGTVNSPLHF. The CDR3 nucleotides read TGCGCCAGCAGCCAAGATCCGGGCGGGACAGTTAATTCACCCCTCCACTTT.

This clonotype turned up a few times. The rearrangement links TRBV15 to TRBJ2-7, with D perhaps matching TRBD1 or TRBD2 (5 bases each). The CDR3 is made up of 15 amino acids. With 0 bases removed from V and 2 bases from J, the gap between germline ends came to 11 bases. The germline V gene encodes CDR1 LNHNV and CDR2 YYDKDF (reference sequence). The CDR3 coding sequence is TGTGCCACCAGCAGAGATAAACTGGGGGCCTACGAGCAGTACTTC. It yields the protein CATSRDKLGAYEQYF.

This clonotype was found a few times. CDR3 sequence (DNA): TGTGCCAGCAGGGGAACAGGGCAGGATGAGCAGTTCTTC. Protein product: CASRGTGQDEQFF. The chain employs TRBV7-2 and TRBJ2-1; TRBD1 might be the D (6 bases). Trimming removed 6 bases at V and 8 bases at J, with 14 bases between. CDR1 is SGHTA, CDR2 FQGNSA, per germline. This CDR3 spans 13 amino acids.

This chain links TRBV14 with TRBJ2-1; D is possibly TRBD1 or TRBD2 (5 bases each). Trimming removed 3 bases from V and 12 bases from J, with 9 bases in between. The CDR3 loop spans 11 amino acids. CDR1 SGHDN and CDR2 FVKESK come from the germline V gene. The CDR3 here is CASSHGTGQFF. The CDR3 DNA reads TGTGCCAGCAGCCATGGGACCGGGCAGTTCTTC.

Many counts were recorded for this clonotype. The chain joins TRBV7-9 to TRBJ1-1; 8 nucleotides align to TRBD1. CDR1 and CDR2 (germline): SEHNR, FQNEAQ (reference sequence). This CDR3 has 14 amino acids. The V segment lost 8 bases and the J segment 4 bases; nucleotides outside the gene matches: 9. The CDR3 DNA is TGTGCCAGCGGGGGGACAGGCCTTACCACTGAAGCTTTCTTT. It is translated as CASGGTGLTTEAFF. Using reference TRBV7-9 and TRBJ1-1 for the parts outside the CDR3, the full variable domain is DTGVSQNPRHKITKRGQNVTFRCDPISEHNRLYWYRQTLGQGPEFLTYFQNEAQLEKSRLLSDRFSAERPKGSFSTLEIQRTEQGDSAMYLCASGGTGLTTEAFFGQGTRLTVV.

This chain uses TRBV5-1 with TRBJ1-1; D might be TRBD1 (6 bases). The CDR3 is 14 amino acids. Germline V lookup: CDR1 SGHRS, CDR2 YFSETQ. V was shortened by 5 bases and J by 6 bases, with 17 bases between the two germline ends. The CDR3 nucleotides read TGCGCCAGCAGTACGGGGGGGGGCGCACCTGAAGCTTTCTTT. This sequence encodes CASSTGGGAPEAFF.

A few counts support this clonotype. The CDR3 DNA reads as TGCAGCGTTGGAGTGCAGGGGAACACTGAAGCTTTCTTT. This encodes CSVGVQGNTEAFF. The chain recombines TRBV29-1 with TRBJ1-1, with D tentatively TRBD1 (5 bases). The CDR3 has 13 amino acids. V lost 4 bases, J lost 1 base, and 10 bases lay in between. Germline V gene lookup returns CDR1 SQVTM and CDR2 ANQGSEA.

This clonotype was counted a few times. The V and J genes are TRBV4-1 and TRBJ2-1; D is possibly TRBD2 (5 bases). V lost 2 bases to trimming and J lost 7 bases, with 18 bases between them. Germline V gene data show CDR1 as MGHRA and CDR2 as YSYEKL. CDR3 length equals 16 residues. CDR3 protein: CASSQPPLGRRNEQFF. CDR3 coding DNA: TGCGCCAGCAGCCAACCCCCCCTGGGGAGAAGGAATGAGCAGTTCTTC.

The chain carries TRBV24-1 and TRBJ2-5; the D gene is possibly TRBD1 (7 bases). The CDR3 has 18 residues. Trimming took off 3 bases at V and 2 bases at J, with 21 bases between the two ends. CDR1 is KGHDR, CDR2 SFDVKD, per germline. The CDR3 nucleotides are TGTGCCACCAGTGATCGGGGGAGAACAGGGGTCATACAAGAGACCCAGTACTTC. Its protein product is CATSDRGRTGVIQETQYF.

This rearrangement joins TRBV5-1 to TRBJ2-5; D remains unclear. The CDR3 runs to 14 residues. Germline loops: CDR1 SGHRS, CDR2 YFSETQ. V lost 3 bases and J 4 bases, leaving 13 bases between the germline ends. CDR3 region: CASSWGGVRETQYF. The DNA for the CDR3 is TGCGCCAGCAGCTGGGGTGGGGTTAGAGAGACCCAGTACTTC.

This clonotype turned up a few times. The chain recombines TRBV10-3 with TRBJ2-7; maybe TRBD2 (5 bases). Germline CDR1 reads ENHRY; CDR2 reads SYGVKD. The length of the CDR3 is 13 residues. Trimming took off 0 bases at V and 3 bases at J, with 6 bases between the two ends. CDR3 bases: TGTGCCATCAGTGAGTCTGGACTCTACGAGCAGTACTTC. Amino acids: CAISESGLYEQYF.

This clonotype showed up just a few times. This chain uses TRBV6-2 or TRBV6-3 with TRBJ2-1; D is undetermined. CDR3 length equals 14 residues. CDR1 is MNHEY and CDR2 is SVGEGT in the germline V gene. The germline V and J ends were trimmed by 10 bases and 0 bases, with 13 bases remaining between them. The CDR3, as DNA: TGTGCCACCCACCGTTTGAGCTCCTACAATGAGCAGTTCTTC. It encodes CATHRLSSYNEQFF.

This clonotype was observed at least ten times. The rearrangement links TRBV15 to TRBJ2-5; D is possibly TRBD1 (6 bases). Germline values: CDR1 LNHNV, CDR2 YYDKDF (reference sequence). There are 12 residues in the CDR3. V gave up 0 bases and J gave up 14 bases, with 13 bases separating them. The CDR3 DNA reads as TGTGCCACCAGCAGAGATTTTGGGACAAGCTACTTC. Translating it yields CATSRDFGTSYF.

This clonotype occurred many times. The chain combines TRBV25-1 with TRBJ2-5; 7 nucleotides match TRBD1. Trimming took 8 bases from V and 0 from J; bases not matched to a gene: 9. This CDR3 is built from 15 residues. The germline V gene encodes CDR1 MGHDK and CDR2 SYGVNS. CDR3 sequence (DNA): TGTGCCAGCTCCTTGGTAGGGGGCAACCAAGAGACCCAGTACTTC. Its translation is CASSLVGGNQETQYF.

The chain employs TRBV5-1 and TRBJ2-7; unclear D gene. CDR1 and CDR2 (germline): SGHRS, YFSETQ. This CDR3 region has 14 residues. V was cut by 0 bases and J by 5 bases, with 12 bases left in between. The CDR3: CASSLAADRNEQYF. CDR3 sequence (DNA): TGCGCCAGCAGCTTGGCCGCAGATAGAAACGAGCAGTACTTC.

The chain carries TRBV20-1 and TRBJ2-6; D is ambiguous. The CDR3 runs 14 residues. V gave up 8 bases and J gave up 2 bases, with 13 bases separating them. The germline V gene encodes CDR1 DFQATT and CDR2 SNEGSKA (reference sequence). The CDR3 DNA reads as TGCAGTACCTACGACCGAACTGGGGCCAACGTCCTGACTTTC. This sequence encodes CSTYDRTGANVLTF.